This TCR beta chain was captured by sequencing in a study of blood T cell repertoires in COVID-19. Overall study: Some COVID-19 samples were acute and others convalescent; all came from the United States, Italy and Spain. From T cells, B-cell-depleted T cells, or PBMCs came the material, which was cDNA or gDNA.

In the study's own analysis: Nucleated cell counts were estimated from reference gene primer amplification. Assay used: immunoSEQ multiplex PCR; TCRdb lists only in-frame clones, some missing. That table furnishes V, J and clone size, whereas the DNA furnished D and trimming. The sample includes some 240,000 clones, about 88% of them seen just once. The CDR3 runs 15 residues. Germline V CDR1 and CDR2: SGHDN, FVKESK. V lost 3 bases and J 4 bases, leaving 15 bases between the germline ends. The genes are TRBV14 and TRBJ1-2; D is perhaps TRBD1 (6 bases). Sequencing was performed on peripheral blood. The receptor was isolated from a woman between 40 and 55 years old who had recovered from COVID-19. The DNA of the CDR3 is TGTGCCAGCAGCCACCTACAGGGATTCGCCTATGGCTACACCTTC. This codes for CASSHLQGFAYGYTF.